A selection of T cell receptor beta chains follows, all from one sample in a study of CDR3 diversity in severe acne. TCRdb passed the PCR reads through MiXCR, listing each CDR3 protein once. The table includes under 95,000 distinct CDR3 sequences, about 52% detected once. Sample: blood. The source is a male donor in good health, serving as a control. Each CDR3 is given with its conserved first and last residue. A D gene is named only where the DNA matches it firmly. Not all rows give a size; the values are once, few, many and, for expanded clones, a class.

clone_size: -
d_call: TRBD1
cdr3_length: 14
j_call: TRBJ2-7
v_call: TRBV20-1
cdr3_aa: CSAPGTGATIEQYF
cdr3_nt: TGCAGTGCTCCTGGGACAGGGGCTACGATTGAGCAGTACTTC

clone_size: -
d_call: -
cdr3_length: 12
j_call: TRBJ1-4
v_call: TRBV2
cdr3_aa: CASAVRGEKLFF
cdr3_nt: TGTGCCAGCGCGGTGAGGGGCGAAAAACTGTTTTTT

clone_size: -
d_call: -
cdr3_length: 13
j_call: TRBJ1-2
v_call: TRBV19
cdr3_aa: CASGSGTSYGYTF
cdr3_nt: TGTGCCAGTGGGTCCGGGACGTCCTATGGCTACACCTTC

clone_size: -
d_call: -
cdr3_length: 13
j_call: TRBJ1-2
v_call: TRBV25-1
cdr3_aa: CASLAPEVYGYTF
cdr3_nt: TGTGCCAGCTTAGCGCCAGAGGTCTATGGCTACACCTTC

clone_size: -
d_call: TRBD2
cdr3_length: 18
j_call: TRBJ2-1
v_call: TRBV4-1
cdr3_aa: CASSQAGTSGSSYNEQFF
cdr3_nt: TGCGCCAGCAGCCAAGCCGGGACTAGCGGGAGCTCCTACAATGAGCAGTTCTTC

clone_size: many
d_call: TRBD1
cdr3_length: 16
j_call: TRBJ2-5
v_call: TRBV19
cdr3_aa: CASSIVDRGLGETQYF
cdr3_nt: TGTGCCAGTAGTATCGTCGACAGGGGGCTAGGTGAGACCCAGTACTTC

clone_size: many
d_call: -
cdr3_length: 12
j_call: TRBJ2-3
v_call: TRBV5-8
cdr3_aa: CASSLSTDTQYF
cdr3_nt: TGTGCCAGCAGCTTGTCCACAGATACGCAGTATTTT

clone_size: -
d_call: TRBD2
cdr3_length: 16
j_call: TRBJ2-3
v_call: TRBV5-1
cdr3_aa: CASSTGTSGFRDTQYF
cdr3_nt: TGCGCCAGCAGCACCGGGACTAGCGGCTTCAGAGATACGCAGTATTTT

clone_size: -
d_call: TRBD1
cdr3_length: 15
j_call: TRBJ2-1
v_call: TRBV7-9
cdr3_aa: CASSLGQGAQDEQFF
cdr3_nt: TGTGCCAGCAGCCTCGGACAGGGGGCGCAAGATGAGCAGTTCTTC

clone_size: many
d_call: -
cdr3_length: 13
j_call: TRBJ1-5
v_call: TRBV29-1
cdr3_aa: CSVAPSENQPQHF
cdr3_nt: TGCAGCGTTGCTCCTTCCGAGAATCAGCCCCAGCATTTT

clone_size: -
d_call: TRBD2
cdr3_length: 14
j_call: TRBJ2-3
v_call: TRBV29-1
cdr3_aa: CSVRTSDFTDTQYF
cdr3_nt: TGCAGCGTTCGGACTAGCGATTTCACAGATACGCAGTATTTT

clone_size: once
d_call: TRBD2
cdr3_length: 15
j_call: TRBJ2-4
v_call: TRBV25-1
cdr3_aa: CASSLGSGGENIQYF
cdr3_nt: TGTGCCAGCAGCTTGGGTAGCGGGGGAGAAAACATTCAGTACTTC

clone_size: many
d_call: -
cdr3_length: 13
j_call: TRBJ1-1
v_call: TRBV29-1
cdr3_aa: CSVESQRGTEAFF
cdr3_nt: TGCAGCGTTGAAAGCCAGCGCGGCACTGAAGCTTTCTTT

clone_size: -
d_call: -
cdr3_length: 15
j_call: TRBJ2-7
v_call: TRBV29-1
cdr3_aa: CSVELGLGGPYEQYF
cdr3_nt: TGCAGCGTTGAACTGGGTCTGGGAGGTCCCTACGAGCAGTACTTC

clone_size: few
d_call: TRBD2
cdr3_length: 13
j_call: TRBJ2-1
v_call: TRBV20-1
cdr3_aa: CSARVSGRHEQFF
cdr3_nt: TGCAGTGCTAGAGTAAGCGGGAGACATGAGCAGTTCTTC

clone_size: few
d_call: -
cdr3_length: 13
j_call: TRBJ1-1
v_call: TRBV5-1
cdr3_aa: CASSLQDSTEAFF
cdr3_nt: TGCGCCAGCAGCCTCCAGGACAGCACTGAAGCTTTCTTT

clone_size: many
d_call: -
cdr3_length: 13
j_call: TRBJ1-4
v_call: TRBV5-6
cdr3_aa: CASSRLSNEKLFF
cdr3_nt: TGTGCCAGCAGCAGACTATCTAATGAAAAACTGTTTTTT

clone_size: -
d_call: -
cdr3_length: 15
j_call: TRBJ2-7
v_call: TRBV7-3
cdr3_aa: CATSRLPERGNEQYF
cdr3_nt: TGTGCCACCAGCAGGCTCCCGGAGCGAGGGAACGAGCAGTACTTC

clone_size: -
d_call: TRBD1
cdr3_length: 16
j_call: TRBJ2-5
v_call: TRBV7-9
cdr3_aa: CASSWDRDSPMETQYF
cdr3_nt: TGTGCCAGCAGCTGGGACCGGGACAGCCCCATGGAGACCCAGTACTTC

clone_size: -
d_call: -
cdr3_length: 15
j_call: TRBJ1-1
v_call: TRBV4-1
cdr3_aa: CASSQGWLTGFRFIF
cdr3_nt: TGCGCCAGCAGCCAAGGGTGGTTAACGGGGTTCCGCTTTATCTTT

clone_size: -
d_call: -
cdr3_length: 18
j_call: TRBJ2-6
v_call: TRBV15
cdr3_aa: CATSRQGRVISGANVLTF
cdr3_nt: TGTGCCACCAGCAGGCAGGGGAGAGTGATCTCTGGGGCCAACGTCCTGACTTTC

clone_size: few
d_call: -
cdr3_length: 13
j_call: TRBJ2-5
v_call: TRBV6-1
cdr3_aa: CASSQGPLETQYF
cdr3_nt: TGTGCCAGCAGTCAAGGGCCCCTAGAGACCCAGTACTTC

clone_size: few
d_call: -
cdr3_length: 13
j_call: TRBJ1-2
v_call: TRBV19
cdr3_aa: CASSDQGYYGYTF
cdr3_nt: TGTGCCAGTAGTGATCAGGGGTACTATGGCTACACCTTC

clone_size: -
d_call: TRBD2
cdr3_length: 19
j_call: TRBJ2-1
v_call: TRBV10-3
cdr3_aa: CAISEASGLNPSSYNEQFF
cdr3_nt: TGTGCCATCAGTGAGGCTAGCGGACTAAACCCAAGCTCCTACAATGAGCAGTTCTTC

clone_size: -
d_call: -
cdr3_length: 15
j_call: TRBJ2-7
v_call: TRBV7-3
cdr3_aa: CASSLAGGYSYEQYF
cdr3_nt: TGTGCCAGCAGCTTAGCGGGCGGGTATTCCTACGAGCAGTACTTC

clone_size: -
d_call: TRBD1
cdr3_length: 14
j_call: TRBJ1-1
v_call: TRBV6-5
cdr3_aa: CASYRGQMNTEAFF
cdr3_nt: TGTGCCAGCTATAGGGGACAGATGAACACTGAAGCTTTCTTT

clone_size: -
d_call: TRBD2
cdr3_length: 15
j_call: TRBJ2-7
v_call: TRBV7-3
cdr3_aa: CVSSLWGGSSYEQYF
cdr3_nt: TGCGTCAGCAGCTTATGGGGCGGGAGCTCCTACGAGCAGTACTTC

clone_size: few
d_call: -
cdr3_length: 13
j_call: TRBJ2-5
v_call: TRBV5-1
cdr3_aa: CASSLDLTETQYF
cdr3_nt: TGCGCCAGCAGCTTGGACCTAACGGAGACCCAGTACTTC

clone_size: many
d_call: -
cdr3_length: 13
j_call: TRBJ1-4
v_call: TRBV25-1
cdr3_aa: CASSEQGEGKLFF
cdr3_nt: TGTGCCAGCAGTGAGCAGGGCGAAGGAAAACTGTTTTTT

clone_size: many
d_call: TRBD1
cdr3_length: 17
j_call: TRBJ2-5
v_call: TRBV11-2
cdr3_aa: CASSPPGQGAGRETQYF
cdr3_nt: TGTGCCAGCAGCCCCCCGGGACAGGGGGCAGGGAGGGAGACCCAGTACTTC

clone_size: medium-sized
d_call: -
cdr3_length: 15
j_call: TRBJ2-7
v_call: TRBV20-1
cdr3_aa: CSARDARGYSYEQYF
cdr3_nt: TGCAGTGCTAGAGATGCCAGGGGTTATTCCTACGAGCAGTACTTC

clone_size: -
d_call: TRBD2
cdr3_length: 13
j_call: TRBJ2-7
v_call: TRBV20-1
cdr3_aa: CSAPIAGGYEQYF
cdr3_nt: TGCAGTGCTCCGATAGCGGGGGGGTACGAGCAGTACTTC

clone_size: -
d_call: -
cdr3_length: 13
j_call: TRBJ2-6
v_call: TRBV11-3
cdr3_aa: CASTRAGANVLTF
cdr3_nt: TGTGCCAGCACCAGGGCTGGGGCCAACGTCCTGACTTTC

clone_size: many
d_call: -
cdr3_length: 12
j_call: TRBJ1-3
v_call: TRBV25-1
cdr3_aa: CASSELGNTIYF
cdr3_nt: TGTGCCAGCAGTGAACTTGGAAACACCATATATTTT

clone_size: many
d_call: TRBD2
cdr3_length: 16
j_call: TRBJ2-3
v_call: TRBV13
cdr3_aa: CASSLGVAGVQDTQYF
cdr3_nt: TGTGCCAGCAGCTTAGGAGTAGCGGGGGTGCAAGATACGCAGTATTTT

clone_size: -
d_call: -
cdr3_length: 15
j_call: TRBJ2-7
v_call: TRBV11-2
cdr3_aa: CASSSQGSSGDGQYF
cdr3_nt: TGTGCCAGCAGCTCCCAGGGGTCTAGCGGAGACGGCCAGTACTTC

clone_size: -
d_call: TRBD2
cdr3_length: 12
j_call: TRBJ2-5
v_call: TRBV20-1
cdr3_aa: CSAAGGPETQYF
cdr3_nt: TGCAGTGCGGCGGGAGGGCCGGAGACCCAGTACTTC

clone_size: few
d_call: TRBD1
cdr3_length: 15
j_call: TRBJ1-2
v_call: TRBV7-9
cdr3_aa: CASSLMGQGIYGYTF
cdr3_nt: TGTGCCAGCAGCTTAATGGGACAGGGAATCTATGGCTACACCTTC

clone_size: -
d_call: TRBD1
cdr3_length: 17
j_call: TRBJ1-2
v_call: TRBV4-1
cdr3_aa: CASSQEPQGVSNYGYTF
cdr3_nt: TGCGCCAGCAGCCAAGAACCCCAGGGGGTGTCTAACTATGGCTACACCTTC

clone_size: -
d_call: -
cdr3_length: 11
j_call: TRBJ1-1
v_call: TRBV2
cdr3_aa: CASRVHTEAFF
cdr3_nt: TGTGCCAGCAGGGTACACACTGAAGCTTTCTTT

clone_size: many
d_call: TRBD1
cdr3_length: 14
j_call: TRBJ1-5
v_call: TRBV6-5
cdr3_aa: CASSPGQGAQPQHF
cdr3_nt: TGTGCCAGCAGTCCGGGACAGGGCGCTCAGCCCCAGCATTTT

clone_size: few
d_call: TRBD1
cdr3_length: 14
j_call: TRBJ1-1
v_call: TRBV2
cdr3_aa: CASSLGGAGTEAFF
cdr3_nt: TGTGCCAGCAGCTTAGGGGGCGCGGGAACTGAAGCTTTCTTT

clone_size: -
d_call: -
cdr3_length: 15
j_call: TRBJ2-1
v_call: TRBV4-1
cdr3_aa: CASSQIARESNEQFF
cdr3_nt: TGCGCCAGCAGCCAAATTGCCCGGGAGAGCAATGAGCAGTTCTTC

clone_size: -
d_call: -
cdr3_length: 14
j_call: TRBJ1-1
v_call: TRBV12-3/TRBV12-4
cdr3_aa: CASAKWASNTEAFF
cdr3_nt: TGTGCCAGCGCTAAGTGGGCCTCTAACACTGAGGCTTTCTTT

clone_size: many
d_call: -
cdr3_length: 13
j_call: TRBJ1-6
v_call: TRBV7-6
cdr3_aa: CASSLSEDSPLHF
cdr3_nt: TGTGCCAGCAGCTTATCGGAAGATTCACCCCTCCACTTT

clone_size: -
d_call: TRBD2
cdr3_length: 19
j_call: TRBJ2-7
v_call: TRBV7-8
cdr3_aa: CASSLLGTSGSWGTYEQYF
cdr3_nt: TGTGCCAGCAGCTTATTGGGGACTAGCGGGAGTTGGGGAACCTACGAGCAGTACTTC

clone_size: many
d_call: TRBD1
cdr3_length: 14
j_call: TRBJ2-7
v_call: TRBV6-6
cdr3_aa: CATTQRTGTYEQYF
cdr3_nt: TGTGCCACCACCCAGCGGACAGGCACCTACGAGCAGTACTTC

clone_size: many
d_call: -
cdr3_length: 14
j_call: TRBJ1-1
v_call: TRBV7-2
cdr3_aa: CASSSDRMNTEAFF
cdr3_nt: TGTGCCAGCAGTTCCGACAGGATGAACACTGAAGCTTTCTTT

clone_size: -
d_call: TRBD2
cdr3_length: 17
j_call: TRBJ2-3
v_call: TRBV6-5
cdr3_aa: CASSYHSGRERYNEQYF
cdr3_nt: TGTGCCAGCAGTTACCATAGCGGGAGAGAGAGGTACAATGAGCAGTATTTT

clone_size: -
d_call: -
cdr3_length: 13
j_call: TRBJ1-2
v_call: TRBV6-1
cdr3_aa: CASSEETGGGGTF
cdr3_nt: TGTGCCAGCAGTGAAGAAACGGGGGGAGGCGGCACCTTC

clone_size: -
d_call: -
cdr3_length: 12
j_call: TRBJ1-1
v_call: TRBV29-1
cdr3_aa: CSVTGLNTEAFF
cdr3_nt: TGCAGCGTAACCGGGCTGAACACTGAAGCTTTCTTT

clone_size: many
d_call: -
cdr3_length: 13
j_call: TRBJ2-7
v_call: TRBV7-9
cdr3_aa: CASSTDTGSEQYF
cdr3_nt: TGTGCCAGCAGCACCGACACAGGGTCCGAGCAGTACTTC

clone_size: few
d_call: TRBD2
cdr3_length: 17
j_call: TRBJ2-7
v_call: TRBV6-5
cdr3_aa: CASRDLAGGSYSYEQYF
cdr3_nt: TGTGCCAGCAGGGATCTAGCGGGAGGTTCTTACTCCTACGAGCAGTACTTC

clone_size: -
d_call: -
cdr3_length: 17
j_call: TRBJ1-1
v_call: TRBV2
cdr3_aa: CASSVVPRGRMNTEAFF
cdr3_nt: TGTGCCAGCAGCGTAGTTCCCCGGGGAAGGATGAACACTGAAGCTTTCTTT

clone_size: -
d_call: -
cdr3_length: 15
j_call: TRBJ2-2
v_call: TRBV7-9
cdr3_aa: CASSSGAGYTGELFF
cdr3_nt: TGTGCCAGCAGCTCGGGCGCGGGTTACACCGGGGAGCTGTTTTTT

clone_size: -
d_call: TRBD1
cdr3_length: 14
j_call: TRBJ1-3
v_call: TRBV10-1
cdr3_aa: CAIKTGGPGNTIYF
cdr3_nt: TGCGCCATTAAAACAGGGGGCCCTGGAAACACCATATATTTT

clone_size: -
d_call: -
cdr3_length: 14
j_call: TRBJ2-7
v_call: TRBV10-3
cdr3_aa: CAIQAGPQPYEQYF
cdr3_nt: TGTGCCATCCAAGCAGGACCTCAGCCTTACGAGCAGTACTTC

clone_size: many
d_call: -
cdr3_length: 17
j_call: TRBJ2-3
v_call: TRBV12-3/TRBV12-4
cdr3_aa: CASSSPVRHLSTDTQYF
cdr3_nt: TGTGCCAGCAGTTCCCCCGTCCGGCATCTTAGCACAGATACGCAGTATTTT

clone_size: few
d_call: -
cdr3_length: 14
j_call: TRBJ2-2
v_call: TRBV7-2
cdr3_aa: CASLRPSNTGELFF
cdr3_nt: TGTGCCAGCCTGAGGCCATCAAACACCGGGGAGCTGTTTTTT